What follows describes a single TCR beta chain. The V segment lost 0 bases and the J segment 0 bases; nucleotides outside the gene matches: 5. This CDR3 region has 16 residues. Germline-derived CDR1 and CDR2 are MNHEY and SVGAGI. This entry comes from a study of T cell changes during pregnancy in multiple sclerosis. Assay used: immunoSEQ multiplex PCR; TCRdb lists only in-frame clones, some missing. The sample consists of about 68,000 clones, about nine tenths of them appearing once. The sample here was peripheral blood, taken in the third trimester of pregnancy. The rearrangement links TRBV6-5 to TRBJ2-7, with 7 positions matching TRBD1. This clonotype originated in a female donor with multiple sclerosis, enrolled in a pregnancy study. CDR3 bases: TGTGCCAGCAGTTACTCAATGGACAGGAGCTCCTACGAGCAGTACTTC. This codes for CASSYSMDRSSYEQYF.